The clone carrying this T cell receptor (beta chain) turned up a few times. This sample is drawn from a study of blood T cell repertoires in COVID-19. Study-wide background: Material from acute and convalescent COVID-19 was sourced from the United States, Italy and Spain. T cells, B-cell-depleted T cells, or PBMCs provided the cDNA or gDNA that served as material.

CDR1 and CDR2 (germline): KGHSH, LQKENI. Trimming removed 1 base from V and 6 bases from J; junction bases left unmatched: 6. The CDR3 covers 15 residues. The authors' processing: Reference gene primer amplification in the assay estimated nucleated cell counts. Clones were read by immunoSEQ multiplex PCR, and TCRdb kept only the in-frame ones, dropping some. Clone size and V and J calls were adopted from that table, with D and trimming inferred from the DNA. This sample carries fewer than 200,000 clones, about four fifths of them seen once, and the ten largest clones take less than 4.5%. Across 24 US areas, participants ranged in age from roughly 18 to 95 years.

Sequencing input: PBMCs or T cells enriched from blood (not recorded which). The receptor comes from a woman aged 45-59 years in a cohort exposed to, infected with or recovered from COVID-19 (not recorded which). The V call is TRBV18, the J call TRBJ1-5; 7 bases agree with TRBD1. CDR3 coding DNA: TGTGCCAGCTCACCACGGGGACAGATTAGTCAGCCCCAGCATTTT. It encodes CASSPRGQISQPQHF.